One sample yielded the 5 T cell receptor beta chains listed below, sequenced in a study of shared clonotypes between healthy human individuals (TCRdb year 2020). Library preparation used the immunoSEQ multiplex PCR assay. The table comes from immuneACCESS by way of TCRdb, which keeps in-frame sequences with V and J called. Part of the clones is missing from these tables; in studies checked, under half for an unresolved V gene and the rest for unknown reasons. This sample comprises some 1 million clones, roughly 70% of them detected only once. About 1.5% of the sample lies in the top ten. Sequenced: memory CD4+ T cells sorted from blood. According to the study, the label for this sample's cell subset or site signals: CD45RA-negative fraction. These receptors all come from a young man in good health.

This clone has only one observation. CDR3 coding DNA: TGCGCCAGCAGAGCCTCAGGAGCAACTAATGAAAAACTGTTTTTT. As protein: CASRASGATNEKLFF. The J gene is TRBJ1-4, the V gene TRBV10-2; D call uncertain. Germline values: CDR1 WSHSY, CDR2 SAAADI. The V and J ends lost 6 bases and 0 bases respectively, with 11 bases between them. The length of the CDR3 is 15 residues.

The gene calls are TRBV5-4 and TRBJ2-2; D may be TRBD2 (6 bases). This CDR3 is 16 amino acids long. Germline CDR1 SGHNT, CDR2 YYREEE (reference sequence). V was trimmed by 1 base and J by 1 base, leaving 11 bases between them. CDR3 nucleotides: TGTGCCAGCAGCTTGTTGGGACTCCAGAACACCGGGGAGCTGTTTTTT. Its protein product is CASSLLGLQNTGELFF.

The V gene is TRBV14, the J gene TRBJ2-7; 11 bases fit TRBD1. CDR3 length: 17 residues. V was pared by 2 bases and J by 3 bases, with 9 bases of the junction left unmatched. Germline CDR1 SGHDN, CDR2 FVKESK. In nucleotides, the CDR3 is TGTGCCAGCAGCCAAAAAAGGTCGGGACAGGGGGTCTACGAGCAGTACTTC. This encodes CASSQKRSGQGVYEQYF. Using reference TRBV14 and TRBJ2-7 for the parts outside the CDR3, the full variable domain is EAGVTQFPSHSVIEKGQTVTLRCDPISGHDNLYWYRRVMGKEIKFLLHFVKESKQDESGMPNNRFLAERTGGTYSTLKVQPAELEDSGVYFCASSQKRSGQGVYEQYFGPGTRLTVT.

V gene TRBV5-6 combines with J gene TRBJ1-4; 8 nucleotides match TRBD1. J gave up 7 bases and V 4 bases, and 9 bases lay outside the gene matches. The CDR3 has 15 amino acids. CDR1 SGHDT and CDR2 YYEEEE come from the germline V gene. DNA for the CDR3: TGTGCCAGCAGCCCAACAGGGGGAGGAGGTGAAAAACTGTTTTTT. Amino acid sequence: CASSPTGGGGEKLFF.

The CDR3 coding sequence is TGTGCCAGCAGTTTGGCGGGACAGGGGAGCACTGAAGCTTTCTTT. It yields the protein CASSLAGQGSTEAFF. V usage is TRBV28 and J usage is TRBJ1-1; the match to TRBD1 covers 10 bases. The V gene end was trimmed by 3 bases and the J gene end by 4 bases; junction bases not matched to a gene: 5. This CDR3 has 15 amino acids. Germline-derived CDR1 and CDR2 are MDHEN and SYDVKM.